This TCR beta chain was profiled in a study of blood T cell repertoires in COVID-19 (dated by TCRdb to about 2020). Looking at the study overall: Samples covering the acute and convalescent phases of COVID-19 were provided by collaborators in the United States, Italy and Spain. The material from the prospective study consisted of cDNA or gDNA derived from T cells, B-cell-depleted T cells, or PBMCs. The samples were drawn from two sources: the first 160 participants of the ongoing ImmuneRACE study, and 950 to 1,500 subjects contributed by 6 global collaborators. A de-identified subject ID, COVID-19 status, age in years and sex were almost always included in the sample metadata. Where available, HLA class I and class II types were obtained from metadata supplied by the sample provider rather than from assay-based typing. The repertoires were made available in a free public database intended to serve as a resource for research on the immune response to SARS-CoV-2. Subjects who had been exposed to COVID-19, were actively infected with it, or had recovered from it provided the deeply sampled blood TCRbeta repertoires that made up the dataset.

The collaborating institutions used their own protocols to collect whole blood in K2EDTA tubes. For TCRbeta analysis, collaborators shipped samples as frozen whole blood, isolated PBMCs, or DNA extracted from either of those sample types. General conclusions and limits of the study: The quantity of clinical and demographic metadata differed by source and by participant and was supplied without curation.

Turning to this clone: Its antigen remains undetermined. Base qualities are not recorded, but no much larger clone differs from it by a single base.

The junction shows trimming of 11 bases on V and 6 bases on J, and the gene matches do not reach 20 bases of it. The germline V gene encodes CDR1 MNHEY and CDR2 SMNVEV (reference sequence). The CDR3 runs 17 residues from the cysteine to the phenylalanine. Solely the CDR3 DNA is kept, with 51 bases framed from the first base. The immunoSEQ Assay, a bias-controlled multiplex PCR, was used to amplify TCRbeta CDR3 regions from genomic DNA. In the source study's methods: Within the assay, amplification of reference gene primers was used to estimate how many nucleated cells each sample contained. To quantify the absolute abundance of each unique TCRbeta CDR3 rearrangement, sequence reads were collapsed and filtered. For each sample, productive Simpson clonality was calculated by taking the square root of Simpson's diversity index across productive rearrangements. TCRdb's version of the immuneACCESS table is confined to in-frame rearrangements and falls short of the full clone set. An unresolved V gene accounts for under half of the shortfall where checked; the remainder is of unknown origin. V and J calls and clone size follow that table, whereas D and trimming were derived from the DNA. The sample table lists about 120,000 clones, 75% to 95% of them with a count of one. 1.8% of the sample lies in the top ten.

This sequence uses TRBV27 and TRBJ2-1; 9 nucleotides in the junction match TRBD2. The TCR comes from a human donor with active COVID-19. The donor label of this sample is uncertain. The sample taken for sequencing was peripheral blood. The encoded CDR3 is CAASSYGAGGPFNEQFF. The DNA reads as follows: TGTGCCGCCAGCAGTTATGGGGCGGGGGGGCCGTTCAATGAGCAGTTCTTC.